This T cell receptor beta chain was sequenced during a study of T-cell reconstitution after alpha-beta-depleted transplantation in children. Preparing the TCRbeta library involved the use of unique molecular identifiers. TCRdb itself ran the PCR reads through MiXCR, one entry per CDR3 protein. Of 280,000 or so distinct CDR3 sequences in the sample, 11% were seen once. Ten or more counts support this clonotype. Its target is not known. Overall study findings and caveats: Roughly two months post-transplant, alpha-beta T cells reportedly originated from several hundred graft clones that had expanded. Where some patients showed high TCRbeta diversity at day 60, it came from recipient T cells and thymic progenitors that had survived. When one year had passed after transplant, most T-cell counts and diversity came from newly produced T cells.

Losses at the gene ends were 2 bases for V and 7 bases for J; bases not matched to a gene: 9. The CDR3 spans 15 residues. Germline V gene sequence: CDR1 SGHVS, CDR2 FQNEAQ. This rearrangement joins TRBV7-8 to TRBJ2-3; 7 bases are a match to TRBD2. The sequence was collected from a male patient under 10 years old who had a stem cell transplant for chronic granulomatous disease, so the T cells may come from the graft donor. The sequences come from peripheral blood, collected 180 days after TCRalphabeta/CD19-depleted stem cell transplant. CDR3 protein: CASSLSLAVIYTQYF. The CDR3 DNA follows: TGTGCCAGCAGCTTATCGCTAGCGGTCATATATACGCAGTATTTT.